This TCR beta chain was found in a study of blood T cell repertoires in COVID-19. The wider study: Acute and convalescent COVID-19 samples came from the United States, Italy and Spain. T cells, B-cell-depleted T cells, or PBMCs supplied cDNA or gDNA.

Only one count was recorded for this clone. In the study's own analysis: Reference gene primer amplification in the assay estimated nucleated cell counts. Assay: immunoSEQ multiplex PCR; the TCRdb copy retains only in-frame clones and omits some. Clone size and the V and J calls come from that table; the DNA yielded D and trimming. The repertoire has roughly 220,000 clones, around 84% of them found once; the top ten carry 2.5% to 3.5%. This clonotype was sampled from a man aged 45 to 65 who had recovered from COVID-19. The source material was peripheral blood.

The CDR3 coding sequence is TGCGCCAGCAGCTTGGCTAACAGCCTTGGCACCAATTCACCCCTCCACTTT. Translating it yields CASSLANSLGTNSPLHF. This chain uses TRBV5-1 with TRBJ1-6, with no clear D. This CDR3 is built from 17 residues. Trimming removed 0 bases from V and 7 bases from J, with 17 bases in between. Germline assignment: CDR1 SGHRS and CDR2 YFSETQ. Complete variable domain (other parts from reference TRBV5-1 and TRBJ1-6): KAGVTQTPRYLIKTRGQQVTLSCSPISGHRSVSWYQQTPGQGLQFLFEYFSETQRNKGNFPGRFSGRQFSNSRSEMNVSTLELGDSALYLCASSLANSLGTNSPLHFGNGTRLTVT.